These 2 T cell receptor beta chains came from one sample sequenced in a study of regulatory T cells in long-lasting Graves disease. The authors built TCR beta libraries using iRepertoire HTBI primers and Arm-PCR of CDR3 regions. A single record per CDR3 protein comes from TCRdb applying MiXCR to the multiplex PCR reads. The table has 200,000 to 250,000 distinct CDR3 sequences, about 18% seen once. Time point specified: newly diagnosed GD, antithyroid drugs for less than 3 months. Researchers made the TCR library from RNA that was extracted from PBMCs. The source was peripheral blood mononuclear cells (PBMCs), collected at new diagnosis, from a patient treated with antithyroid drugs. The receptors derive from a female donor with Graves disease.

This clonotype was recorded once. The chain employs TRBV5-1 and TRBJ2-1, with 8 bases matching TRBD1. With V trimmed by 4 bases and J by 6 bases, 6 bases remained unmatched. CDR3 size: 14 residues. Germline CDR1 is SGHRS and CDR2 is YFSETQ. The CDR3 nucleotides are TGCGCCAGCAGCCTCGGACAGGGAACCAATGAGCAGTTCTTC. It yields the protein CASSLGQGTNEQFF.

In its sample, this clonotype was seen many times. The chain combines TRBV4-1 with TRBJ2-7, with TRBD1 identical over 7 bases. The germline V gene has CDR1 MGHRA and CDR2 YSYEKL. The CDR3 totals 16 residues. The junction had 14 bases not matched to a gene; V was cut back by 1 base and J by 8 bases. The CDR3 is CASSQVQGTTWYQQYF. CDR3 DNA sequence: TGCGCCAGCAGCCAAGTACAGGGGACCACCTGGTACCAGCAGTACTTC.